Here is one T cell receptor (beta chain) with its context. The antigen remains undetermined. Isolated RNA was reverse transcribed in full, so expressed TCRB transcripts were sequenced. Libraries were prepared by immunoSEQ multiplex PCR; TCRdb keeps only in-frame clonotypes and omits some of them. The data show about 320,000 clones, 13% to 15% seen once. These data belong to a study of beta chain features in type 1 diabetes. Study-wide findings and caveats: At VDJ recombination sites, type 1 diabetes patients had fewer insertions and more deleted nucleotides. These data did not resolve whether HLA type affects TCRB rearrangement.

Looked up from germline, CDR1 is SGHRS and CDR2 is YFSETQ. V lost 9 bases and J lost 7, with 23 bases in between. This CDR3 contains 14 residues. This receptor was obtained from a young man in good health. The chain carries TRBV5-1 and TRBJ2-7, with TRBD1 as a possible D gene (6 bases). The sample taken for sequencing was central memory CD4+ T cells from blood. The CDR3 DNA reads TGCGCCACCAAGGAGCTAACAGGGCCGGGGGAGCAGTACTTC. As protein: CATKELTGPGEQYF.